This T cell receptor (beta chain) was sequenced for a study of T cell responses to AZD1222 COVID-19 vaccine. Points from the study as a whole: Reportedly, close to half of spike-specific TCRs are directed against unmutated variant regions.

The CDR3 loop spans 14 amino acids. CDR1 SGHDN and CDR2 FVKESK come from the germline V gene. The J segment lost 3 bases and the V segment lost 4 bases, leaving 3 bases of the junction unmatched. Method: immunoSEQ multiplex PCR; TCRdb's copy keeps in-frame clones and lacks some. The profile shows approximately 150,000 clones, around 93% of them singletons. Of note for this clone: Its target is not known.

This receptor was identified in an adult in good health. Sequenced material: peripheral blood, taken on day 0 of AZD1222 vaccination. V usage is TRBV14 and J usage is TRBJ1-1; TRBD1 agrees at 9 bases. CDR3 protein: CASSPGQGYTEAFF. The CDR3 coding sequence is TGTGCCAGCAGCCCGGGACAGGGATACACTGAAGCTTTCTTT.